A single sample is the source of the 21 T cell receptor beta chains below, sequenced in a study of blood T cell repertoires in COVID-19. Only in-frame clones appear in the TCRdb table, and some are missing; sequencing was by immunoSEQ multiplex PCR. Of about 260,000 clones detected, more than 75% appear once; the ten largest clones hold 2% to 2.5%. Material for sequencing was PBMCs or T cells enriched from blood (not recorded which). These TCRs come from a woman between 50 and 59 years old who had recovered from COVID-19.

The chain uses TRBV7-9 and TRBJ2-3; 7 nucleotides agree with TRBD1. The CDR3 sequence is 16 residues long. CDR1 and CDR2 from the germline V gene are SEHNR and FQNEAQ (reference sequence). The V segment lost 5 bases and the J segment 4 bases; nucleotides outside the gene matches: 12. The CDR3 protein is CASSLQTGLPPDTQYF. As DNA, the CDR3 is TGTGCCAGCAGCCTTCAGACAGGGCTTCCTCCAGATACGCAGTATTTT. The full variable domain, in which reference TRBV7-9 and TRBJ2-3 provide the parts outside the CDR3, is DTGVSQNPRHKITKRGQNVTFRCDPISEHNRLYWYRQTLGQGPEFLTYFQNEAQLEKSRLLSDRFSAERPKGSFSTLEIQRTEQGDSAMYLCASSLQTGLPPDTQYFGPGTRLTVL.

The CDR3 sequence is CASSFAGKGSNQPQHF. The CDR3 DNA follows: TGTGCCAGCAGTTTTGCAGGGAAAGGTAGCAATCAGCCCCAGCATTTT. The rearrangement links TRBV28 to TRBJ1-5; perhaps TRBD1 as D (5 bases). V shed 3 bases and J shed 0 bases, with 12 bases lying between them. In germline, CDR1 is MDHEN, CDR2 SYDVKM. The CDR3 is made up of 16 amino acids.

The V call is TRBV12-5, the J call TRBJ1-5; 8 nucleotides match TRBD1. This CDR3 comprises 16 residues. CDR1 and CDR2 from the germline V gene are LGHNT and FRNRAP. The J segment lost 6 bases and the V segment lost 6 bases, leaving 13 bases of the junction unmatched. The CDR3 sequence: CASGDKTGAGAQPQHF. The CDR3 DNA reads as TGTGCTAGTGGGGACAAGACAGGGGCTGGTGCTCAGCCCCAGCATTTT. The full variable domain, with the rest looked up from reference TRBV12-5 and TRBJ1-5, is DARVTQTPRHKVTEMGQEVTMRCQPILGHNTVFWYRQTMMQGLELLAYFRNRAPLDDSGMPKDRFSAEMPDATLATLKIQPSEPRDSAVYFCASGDKTGAGAQPQHFGDGTRLSIL.

Details on this clone: In the same sample, other DNA sequences code for this CDR3. The chain's CDR3 is CAWSGTAYGYTF. CDR3 nucleotides: TGTGCCTGGAGTGGGACTGCCTATGGCTACACCTTC. The gene calls are TRBV30 and TRBJ1-2; D call uncertain. V lost 1 base to trimming and J lost 4 bases, with 7 bases between them. Germline V lookup: CDR1 GTSNPN, CDR2 SVGIG (reference sequence). This CDR3 has 12 amino acids.

V is TRBV5-8 and J is TRBJ1-3; D perhaps matches TRBD1 (5 bases). The CDR3 runs to 15 residues. Germline loops: CDR1 SGHTS, CDR2 YDEGEE. V gave up 0 bases and J gave up 0 bases, with 7 bases separating them. CDR3 nucleotide sequence: TGTGCCAGCAGCTTGGACAGGTACTCTGGAAACACCATATATTTT. Translated: CASSLDRYSGNTIYF.

J is TRBJ2-3 and V is TRBV7-3; 7 bases map to TRBD2. Germline CDR1 and CDR2: SGHTA and FQGTGA. CDR3 length equals 15 residues. V gave up 5 bases and J gave up 8 bases; unmatched junction bases: 13. The CDR3 DNA reads as TGTGCCAGCAGCGCGTCCGGGACTATTGCTGGTACGCAGTATTTT. Translated: CASSASGTIAGTQYF.

The rearrangement uses TRBV19 and TRBJ1-5; perhaps TRBD1 as D (5 bases). Germline V lookup: CDR1 LNHDA, CDR2 SQIVND (reference sequence). This CDR3 spans 15 amino acids. V was trimmed by 6 bases and J by 5 bases, leaving 17 bases between them. CDR3 sequence reads: CASRPGQGFYQPQHF. The CDR3 DNA sequence: TGTGCCAGTAGACCAGGGCAGGGATTCTATCAGCCCCAGCATTTT.

The CDR3 DNA is TGTGCCAGCAGCACCCGACAGGGGTCCCTAACTGAAGCTTTCTTT. This encodes CASSTRQGSLTEAFF. This chain uses TRBV7-2 with TRBJ1-1; 8 positions agree with TRBD1. The CDR3 covers 15 residues. Germline-derived CDR1 and CDR2 are SGHTA and FQGNSA. The V segment lost 5 bases and the J segment 5 bases; nucleotides outside the gene matches: 10. The full variable domain, its missing parts supplied by reference TRBV7-2 and TRBJ1-1, is GAGVSQSPSNKVTEKGKDVELRCDPISGHTALYWYRQSLGQGLEFLIYFQGNSAPDKSGLPSDRFSAERTGGSVSTLTIQRTQQEDSAVYLCASSTRQGSLTEAFFGQGTRLTVV.

The chain joins TRBV10-2 to TRBJ2-3; D possibly corresponds to TRBD2 (7 bases). CDR1 and CDR2 from the germline V gene are WSHSY and SAAADI. The germline V and J ends were trimmed by 4 bases and 3 bases, with 11 bases remaining between them. This CDR3 is 14 amino acids long. The CDR3 nucleotides are TGCGCCAGCAGTGTGGGGGGGCGGACAGATACGCAGTATTTT. Translation gives CASSVGGRTDTQYF.

The chain has TRBV7-8 and TRBJ2-7; TRBD1 matches at 9 bases. V was clipped by 0 bases and J by 0 bases; unmatched bases: 6. CDR1 is SGHVS and CDR2 is FQNEAQ in the germline V gene. There are 17 residues in the CDR3. CDR3 sequence reads: CASSLALDRGFSYEQYF. The CDR3 nucleotides read TGTGCCAGCAGCTTAGCGCTGGACAGGGGCTTCTCCTACGAGCAGTACTTC. Together with reference TRBV7-8 and TRBJ2-7, the CDR3 gives the full variable domain: GAGVSQSPRYKVAKRGQDVALRCDPISGHVSLFWYQQALGQGPEFLTYFQNEAQLDKSGLPSDRFFAERPEGSVSTLKIQRTQQEDSAVYLCASSLALDRGFSYEQYFGPGTRLTVT.

This clone was recorded a few times. The rearrangement uses TRBV18 and TRBJ2-7; 8 bases are a match to TRBD1. Germline CDR1 and CDR2: KGHSH and LQKENI. J was trimmed by 1 base and V by 2 bases; bases with no gene match: 10. This CDR3 comprises 17 residues. CDR3 residues: CASSPDGTGGRSYEQYF. In nucleotides, the CDR3 is TGTGCCAGCTCACCAGACGGCACAGGGGGGAGATCCTACGAGCAGTACTTC.

V usage is TRBV18 and J usage is TRBJ1-1; D is undetermined. Germline CDR1 is KGHSH and CDR2 is LQKENI. The CDR3 has 15 residues. Trimming removed 1 base at V and 0 bases at J, with 9 bases between. For the CDR3, the DNA is TGTGCCAGCTCACCACTCGCGATTCTGAACACTGAAGCTTTCTTT. It is translated as CASSPLAILNTEAFF.

The chain carries TRBV7-2 and TRBJ2-4, with D hard to call. In germline, CDR1 is SGHTA, CDR2 FQGNSA. There are 14 residues in the CDR3. V lost 5 bases, J lost 7 bases, and 15 bases lay in between. Here the CDR3 reads CASSPAPGANIQYF. The DNA of the CDR3 is TGTGCCAGCAGCCCGGCCCCGGGTGCGAACATTCAGTACTTC. The full variable domain, its missing parts supplied by reference TRBV7-2 and TRBJ2-4, is GAGVSQSPSNKVTEKGKDVELRCDPISGHTALYWYRQSLGQGLEFLIYFQGNSAPDKSGLPSDRFSAERTGGSVSTLTIQRTQQEDSAVYLCASSPAPGANIQYFGAGTRLSVL.

The V call is TRBV5-1, the J call TRBJ1-5, with a tentative D call TRBD1 (6 bases). Germline loops: CDR1 SGHRS, CDR2 YFSETQ. The CDR3 is 15 residues long. V lost 2 bases and J lost 5, with 14 bases in between. The CDR3 nucleotides read TGCGCCAGCAGCTTTGGGGGGGGCGAGGATCAGCCCCAGCATTTT. It yields the protein CASSFGGGEDQPQHF.

The chain couples TRBV9 to TRBJ1-2; TRBD1 matches at 9 bases. Germline CDR1 reads SGDLS; CDR2 reads YYNGEE. This CDR3 comprises 15 residues. The V segment lost 3 bases and the J segment 3 bases; nucleotides outside the gene matches: 6. CDR3 residues: CASSARDRVDYGYTF. The CDR3 DNA reads TGTGCCAGCAGCGCCCGGGACAGGGTGGACTATGGCTACACCTTC.

The V gene is TRBV2, the J gene TRBJ1-1; TRBD1 matches at 9 bases. This CDR3 comprises 14 residues. Trimming took 4 bases from V and 5 from J; bases not matched to a gene: 5. Germline CDR1 SNHLY, CDR2 FYNNEI. CDR3 DNA sequence: TGTGCCAGCAGTGGGATAGGACAGGGGACTGAAGCTTTCTTT. This gives the protein CASSGIGQGTEAFF.

J is TRBJ2-7 and V is TRBV20-1; 7 positions match TRBD1. The CDR3 loop spans 14 amino acids. V trimming: 3 bases; J trimming: 3 bases; junction bases outside the gene matches: 8. The germline CDR1 and CDR2 sequences are DFQATT and SNEGSKA (reference sequence). The CDR3 reads CSASELGTDYEQYF. CDR3 in DNA: TGCAGTGCTAGTGAACTCGGGACAGACTACGAGCAGTACTTC.

The rearrangement uses TRBV27 and TRBJ2-7, with 7 bases aligning to TRBD1. The CDR3 contains 14 residues. V lost 7 bases to trimming and J lost 4 bases; unmatched junction nucleotides: 10. Looked up from germline, CDR1 is MNHEY and CDR2 is SMNVEV (reference sequence). This chain's CDR3 is CASIQTGTEYEQYF. CDR3 DNA sequence: TGTGCCAGCATCCAGACAGGGACGGAATACGAGCAGTACTTC.

The J gene is TRBJ1-2, the V gene TRBV6-2 or TRBV6-3; no firm D call. Germline-derived CDR1 and CDR2 are MNHEY and SVGEGT. CDR3 size: 15 residues. Between the trimmed V and J ends, which lost 0 bases and 4 bases, there was a span of 12 bases. CDR3 loop: CASSYSTQRIYGYTF. DNA for the CDR3: TGTGCCAGCAGTTACTCCACACAGCGGATCTATGGCTACACCTTC.

The chain links TRBV29-1 to TRBJ2-2, with TRBD2 matching over 10 bases. J lost 1 base, V lost 7 bases, and 6 bases had no gene match. Germline V gene sequence: CDR1 SQVTM, CDR2 ANQGSEA. The CDR3 consists of 15 residues. CDR3 DNA: TGCAGCGCTAGAGCGGGAGGGAAGAACACCGGGGAGCTGTTTTTT. It encodes CSARAGGKNTGELFF.

Points on this clone: Other DNA sequences of this sample code for an identical CDR3. The chain carries TRBV27 and TRBJ1-5; maybe TRBD1 (5 bases). Germline V gene sequence: CDR1 MNHEY, CDR2 SMNVEV (reference sequence). CDR3 length equals 15 residues. V was clipped by 2 bases and J by 0 bases, with 8 bases between them. The CDR3 DNA follows: TGTGCCAGCAGTTTAACGGGGGTTAGCAATCAGCCCCAGCATTTT. The encoded protein is CASSLTGVSNQPQHF.